One and the same sample provided the 15 T cell receptor beta chains below, sequenced in a study of T cell repertoires in cytomegalovirus infection. TCRdb recomputed calls from the reads with MiXCR, one row per CDR3 protein. The sample has roughly 800,000 distinct CDR3 sequences, approximately 32% seen once. Their antigen targets remain unknown. Sample: cultured CD8+ T cells from PBMCs, taken from culture after CMV antigen stimulation. The receptor source for this set is a human donor in good health (CMV status not recorded). Some clones in this sample may be carry-over from other donors' samples.

This clonotype was recorded at least ten times. This chain connects TRBV7-6 to TRBJ1-1; 7 bases are shared with TRBD1. V lost 5 bases to trimming and J lost 3 bases; unmatched junction nucleotides: 9. The V gene's germline CDR1 is SGHVS and CDR2 FNYEAQ. This CDR3 is 15 amino acids long. The CDR3 reads CASSASTGADTEAFF. CDR3 nucleotide sequence: TGTGCCAGCAGCGCATCTACAGGGGCGGACACTGAAGCTTTCTTT.

The rearrangement uses TRBV12-3 or TRBV12-4 and TRBJ2-7; 8 bases agree with TRBD1. Trimming took 6 bases from V and 2 from J; bases not matched to a gene: 15. The CDR3 consists of 17 residues. The chain's CDR3 is CASSNYGDRGSTYEQYF. The CDR3, as DNA: TGTGCCAGCAGCAACTACGGTGACAGGGGTTCGACCTACGAGCAGTACTTC.

This chain joins TRBV7-3 and TRBJ2-1, with TRBD1 as a possible D gene (5 bases). Per germline, CDR1 SGHTA and CDR2 FQGTGA. The V and J ends lost 0 bases and 5 bases respectively, with 14 bases between them. This CDR3 has 16 amino acids. The CDR3 loop reads CASSLTLAGSHNEQFF. CDR3 coding DNA: TGTGCCAGCAGCTTAACGTTGGCAGGGTCCCACAATGAGCAGTTCTTC.

V is TRBV12-3 or TRBV12-4 and J is TRBJ1-5; perhaps TRBD1 as D (5 bases). V lost 6 bases to trimming and J lost 1 base, with 13 bases between them. The CDR3 loop spans 15 amino acids. CDR3 DNA: TGTGCCAGCAGCGGGACTGAAAGAAGCAATCAGCCCCAGCATTTT. Translated: CASSGTERSNQPQHF.

This chain connects TRBV11-2 to TRBJ2-5; D assignment may be TRBD1 or TRBD2 (6 bases each). Trimming pared 1 base from V and 2 bases from J, leaving 20 bases between. The V gene's germline CDR1 is SGHAT and CDR2 FQNNGV. The CDR3 sequence is 18 residues long. The CDR3 DNA reads as TGTGCCAGCAGCTTAGGGTTTCGGGCAGGAGGGGGACAAGAGACCCAGTACTTC. Its protein product is CASSLGFRAGGGQETQYF.

This chain uses TRBV19 with TRBJ1-5; 8 positions agree with TRBD1. The CDR3 runs 18 residues. The trim removed 11 bases at V and 1 base at J, leaving 19 bases unmatched. Germline V CDR1 and CDR2: LNHDA, SQIVND (reference sequence). The chain's CDR3 is CARWEGAGGRLSNQPQHF. Written as DNA, the CDR3 is TGTGCCCGCTGGGAAGGGGCAGGGGGCAGGTTAAGCAATCAGCCCCAGCATTTT. Drawing the rest from reference TRBV19 and TRBJ1-5, the complete variable domain is DGGITQSPKYLFRKEGQNVTLSCEQNLNHDAMYWYRQDPGQGLRLIYYSQIVNDFQKGDIAEGYSVSREKKESFPLTVTSAQKNPTAFYLCARWEGAGGRLSNQPQHFGDGTRLSIL.

About this clonotype: Germline is not matched at one junction end, which may reflect a read error. The V gene is TRBV6-5, the J gene TRBJ2-1; weak D call: TRBD1 (6 bases). The germline gives CDR1 MNHEY, CDR2 SVGAGI. This CDR3 is 15 amino acids long. CDR3 coding DNA: TGTCCCAGCAGCACCGGGACAACGGCCTACAATGAGCAGTTCTTC. Translated, it gives CPSSTGTTAYNEQFF.

The V call is TRBV20-1, the J call TRBJ2-7; 8 positions match TRBD1. The CDR3 contains 13 residues. CDR1 and CDR2 (germline): DFQATT, SNEGSKA (reference sequence). Trimming took 6 bases from V and 4 from J; bases not matched to a gene: 8. The CDR3: CSARGRGQYEQYV. The CDR3 nucleotides read TGCAGTGCCCGGGGCAGGGGGCAGTACGAGCAGTACGTC.

In its sample, this clonotype was seen a few times. V gene TRBV6-5 combines with J gene TRBJ1-1; 7 nucleotides match TRBD1. With 5 bases clipped from V and 6 bases from J, the junction kept 12 bases outside the gene matches. CDR1 is MNHEY, CDR2 SVGAGI, per germline. The CDR3 is 15 amino acids. CDR3 nucleotides: TGTGCCAGCAGTCAATGGACAGGATTTAGCGCTGAAGCTTTCTTT. This translates into CASSQWTGFSAEAFF.

This clonotype showed up just a few times. This rearrangement joins TRBV12-3 or TRBV12-4 to TRBJ1-4, with TRBD1 as a possible D gene (6 bases). This CDR3 has 15 residues. V shed 5 bases and J shed 7 bases, with 17 bases lying between them. The CDR3 spells CASSKGQLLIEKLFF. The CDR3 nucleotides are TGTGCCAGCAGTAAAGGACAGCTCTTGATTGAAAAACTGTTTTTT.

This clonotype was seen a handful of times. V is TRBV12-5 and J is TRBJ2-7; D is ambiguous. The CDR3 is 13 residues long. CDR1 and CDR2 (germline): LGHNT, FRNRAP. V lost 3 bases to trimming and J lost 2 bases, with 8 bases between them. The CDR3: CASGLSPAYEQYF. The CDR3 DNA sequence: TGTGCTAGTGGTTTATCGCCCGCCTACGAGCAGTACTTC.

The rearrangement uses TRBV6-2 or TRBV6-3 and TRBJ2-7; D unclear. The V and J ends lost 3 bases and 3 bases respectively, with 9 bases between them. This CDR3 is 13 amino acids long. CDR1 MNHEY and CDR2 SVGEGT come from the germline V gene. The CDR3 nucleotides are TGTGCCAGCAGTTATGGGCAGATCTACGAGCAGTACTTC. It specifies CASSYGQIYEQYF.

This clonotype has only a few counts. The rearrangement links TRBV19 to TRBJ2-2; D unresolved. Trimming took off 7 bases at V and 11 bases at J, with 14 bases between the two ends. CDR1 is LNHDA, CDR2 SQIVND, per germline (reference sequence). This CDR3 region has 12 residues. CDR3 in DNA: TGTGCCAGTATCTCCTCTCGGGCCGAGCTGTTTTTT. The encoded protein is CASISSRAELFF.

This clonotype was counted at least ten times. The rearrangement links TRBV7-8 to TRBJ2-2; 12 bases fit TRBD1. The CDR3 consists of 16 residues. Germline CDR1 reads SGHVS; CDR2 reads FQNEAQ. The trim removed 5 bases at V and 7 bases at J, leaving 8 bases unmatched. The CDR3 bases are TGTGCCAGCAGCAAGACGGGACAGGGGGCCGGCGGGGAGCTGTTTTTT. Encoded protein: CASSKTGQGAGGELFF.

This clonotype was counted at least ten times. The gene calls are TRBV6-1 and TRBJ2-1; TRBD2 matches 12 bases. The CDR3 is made up of 17 amino acids. With 5 bases clipped from V and 4 bases from J, the junction kept 9 bases outside the gene matches. Germline CDR1 MNHNS, CDR2 SASEGT. CDR3 nucleotides: TGTGCCAGCAGTTCTGGGACCCTAGCGGGGGGGTACAATGAGCAGTTCTTC. As protein: CASSSGTLAGGYNEQFF.